This T cell receptor beta chain emerged from a study of a mutant IDH1 vaccine in newly diagnosed glioma. Trimming pared 2 bases from V and 3 bases from J, leaving 11 bases between. The CDR3 is made up of 14 amino acids. Germline V CDR1 and CDR2: MNHEY, SVGAGI. Points from the study as a whole: Vaccine-induced immune responses occurred in approximately 93% of patients.

Some clones are missing from TCRdb's copy, which holds only in-frame ones; the method was immunoSEQ multiplex PCR. The sample consists of 70,000 to 100,000 clones, more than 65% of them appearing once. Time point of the sample: baseline, week 1 (first vaccination visit). Indicated treatment: pre-vaccination baseline after standard-of-care therapy. Points on this clone: What it recognizes is unknown.

The source is a man aged 35-49 years with glioma. Some clones in this sample may be carry-over from other donors' samples. The chain combines TRBV6-5 with TRBJ2-7; tentatively, D is TRBD1 (7 bases). This material consisted of PBMCs, taken from a glioma patient treated with radiotherapy, temozolomide or both. The CDR3 loop reads CASSYGGTDYEQYF. The DNA for the CDR3 is TGTGCCAGCAGTTACGGGGGGACAGACTACGAGCAGTACTTC.